This T cell receptor (beta chain) was found in a study of regulatory T cells in long-lasting Graves disease. iRepertoire HTBI primers and Arm-PCR of CDR3 regions built TCR beta libraries. TCRdb redid the calling of the multiplex PCR reads with MiXCR, one entry per CDR3 protein. The table has about 430,000 distinct CDR3 sequences, under 25% seen once. This clonotype showed up just a few times. As yet, its antigen is unknown. Time point given: persistent/refractory GD, antithyroid drugs over 5 years with positive TRAb. The TCR library was prepared using RNA isolated from PBMCs. The patients were drawn from one endocrinology department in Xi'an, China. Findings and limits, study-wide: It was possible that the small sample size reduced accuracy. Persistent patients shared some 2,500 public clonotypes among themselves. Newly diagnosed patients shared fewer, at under 1,000.

This specimen was peripheral blood mononuclear cells (PBMCs), taken when the disease was refractory, from a patient treated with antithyroid drugs. The receptor was derived from a female donor with Graves disease.

CDR3 in DNA: TGTGCCACCAGCGGTAGCGTTCAAGAGACCCAGTACTTC. It specifies CATSGSVQETQYF. The genes are TRBV15 and TRBJ2-5, with a tentative D call TRBD2 (5 bases). This CDR3 contains 13 residues. With 5 bases removed from V and 2 bases from J, the gap between germline ends came to 9 bases. CDR1 LNHNV and CDR2 YYDKDF come from the germline V gene (reference sequence).